This T cell receptor beta chain is drawn from a study of blood T cell repertoires in COVID-19. Overall study context: Italy, Spain and the United States were the sources of the convalescent and acute COVID-19 samples. In each case, the material was cDNA or gDNA derived from T cells, B-cell-depleted T cells, or PBMCs.

Original data processing: Reference gene primers were amplified, and this amplification served to estimate nucleated cell counts. Generated by immunoSEQ multiplex PCR, the TCRdb table keeps only in-frame clones and is missing some. The DNA was the basis for D and trimming; V, J and clone size are from that table. The data show around 260,000 clones, roughly 89% seen once. J gave up 2 bases and V 6 bases, and 13 bases lay outside the gene matches. The CDR3 sequence is 18 residues long. Per germline, CDR1 KGHSH and CDR2 LQKENI. The clonotype originates from a woman aged 25-40 years with active or convalescent COVID-19. V is TRBV18 and J is TRBJ2-6; 7 nucleotides agree with TRBD2. Material: peripheral blood. As DNA, the CDR3 is TGTGCCAGCTCCCCAAGGGAGGGTACGATGACTGGGGCCAACGTCCTGACTTTC. This gives the protein CASSPREGTMTGANVLTF.